The entry below describes one T cell receptor (beta chain). The record originates from a study of blood T cell repertoires in COVID-19. In the study overall: In each case, the material was cDNA or gDNA derived from T cells, B-cell-depleted T cells, or PBMCs.

Authors' data handling: It was from reference gene primer amplification that nucleated cell counts were estimated. TCRdb keeps only in-frame clones here, not all; method: immunoSEQ multiplex PCR. That table furnishes V, J and clone size, whereas the DNA furnished D and trimming. The sample consists of tens of thousands of clones, 86% of them appearing once. CDR1 and CDR2 from the germline V gene are SGHVS and FQNEAQ. V shed 5 bases, J shed 6 bases, and the junction held 7 bases outside the gene matches. This CDR3 spans 14 amino acids. This clonotype originated in a middle-aged man with active or convalescent COVID-19. Sequenced material: peripheral blood. This chain uses TRBV7-8 with TRBJ2-3; TRBD1 matches at 8 bases. The CDR3 here is CASSTGQAQDTQYF. The CDR3 nucleotides read TGTGCCAGCAGCACGGGACAGGCCCAGGATACGCAGTATTTT.